This T cell receptor (beta chain) was recovered during a study of CD8+ T cells in alopecia areata. This clone has a handful of counts. The ends were cut back, 5 bases at V and 8 bases at J, with 16 bases in the middle. The CDR3 totals 14 residues. CDR1 is MNHEY, CDR2 SVGAGI, per germline. Once RNA had been extracted, it was reverse transcribed into cDNA to act as the sequencing template. This table comes from immunoSEQ multiplex PCR, and its TCRdb copy is limited to in-frame clones, with some not included. This sample carries tens of thousands of clones, roughly 30% of them seen once, and the ten largest clones take under 15%. Sample treatment: oral pan-JAK inhibitor, 5-10 mg twice daily.

This TCR derives from a human donor with alopecia areata. The V and J genes are TRBV6-5 and TRBJ1-3, with no clear D. The material was CD8+ T cells sorted from blood, obtained at week 4, from a patient treated with tofacitinib. In DNA form, the CDR3 reads TGTGCCAGCAGTCCCCGAGTTGCAGAGCACACCATATATTTT. Translated: CASSPRVAEHTIYF.